The 15 T cell receptor beta chains given below trace back to one sample, sequenced in a study of T-cell memory formation after mild COVID-19. TCRdb reanalysed the 5' RACE reads using MiXCR and keeps one entry per CDR3 protein. The sample has some 130,000 distinct CDR3 sequences, roughly 24% seen once. The specimen sequenced was PBMCs or a T cell subset sorted from them (not recorded which). Receptors originate from an adult woman who had mild COVID-19 (a few samples of this study predate the infection). Cell type and time point are not known.

This clonotype was seen more than once but under ten times. This sequence joins TRBV12-3 or TRBV12-4 and TRBJ2-1, with D unclear. V was shortened by 4 bases and J by 0 bases, with 10 bases between the two germline ends. This CDR3 comprises 15 residues. As DNA, the CDR3 is TGTGCCAGCAGTTCAAACACCGGCTCCTACAATGAGCAGTTCTTC. This codes for CASSSNTGSYNEQFF.

In this sample, this clonotype turned up many times. V and J are TRBV4-1 and TRBJ1-1; tentative D call: TRBD1 (6 bases). This CDR3 has 13 residues. The ends were cut back, 8 bases at V and 3 bases at J, with 13 bases in the middle. CDR1 and CDR2 (germline): MGHRA, YSYEKL. CDR3 residues: CASRAEGDTEAFF. The CDR3 DNA sequence: TGCGCCAGCCGGGCCGAGGGGGACACTGAAGCTTTCTTT.

This clonotype occurred a few times. This chain joins TRBV6-1 and TRBJ2-7; 10 bases match TRBD2. Trimming took 1 base from V and 3 from J; bases not matched to a gene: 3. This CDR3 region has 15 residues. The germline CDR1 and CDR2 sequences are MNHNS and SASEGT. CDR3 amino acids: CASSEEVAGGYEQYF. The CDR3 nucleotides are TGTGCCAGCAGTGAAGAGGTAGCGGGAGGCTACGAGCAGTACTTC.

This clonotype has just a few counts. The chain has TRBV5-6 and TRBJ2-7, with D perhaps matching TRBD1 (6 bases). Per the germline V gene, CDR1 is SGHDT and CDR2 is YYEEEE. The CDR3 is made up of 14 amino acids. Trimming shortened V by 3 bases and J by 2 bases, and 12 bases separated the two germline ends. The CDR3 DNA follows: TGTGCCAGCAGCTATATTGGACAGACCTACGAGCAGTACTTC. Translated, it gives CASSYIGQTYEQYF.

This rearrangement joins TRBV5-6 to TRBJ2-3; D call uncertain. The V and J ends lost 0 bases and 4 bases respectively, with 12 bases between them. Germline lookup yields CDR1 SGHDT and CDR2 YYEEEE. The CDR3 extends over 15 amino acids. The CDR3 sequence is CASSLDYTFADTQYF. DNA for the CDR3: TGTGCCAGCAGCTTGGACTACACTTTCGCAGATACGCAGTATTTT. Looking up the rest from reference TRBV5-6 and TRBJ2-3 gives the full variable domain: DAGVTQSPTHLIKTRGQQVTLRCSPKSGHDTVSWYQQALGQGPQFIFQYYEEEERQRGNFPDRFSGHQFPNYSSELNVNALLLGDSALYLCASSLDYTFADTQYFGPGTRLTVL.

The table lists this clonotype with a few counts. The rearrangement joins TRBV7-9 to TRBJ2-5, with 8 nucleotides matching TRBD1. The CDR3 spans 15 residues. Germline V gene sequence: CDR1 SEHNR, CDR2 FQNEAQ (reference sequence). J gave up 1 base and V 4 bases, and 5 bases lay outside the gene matches. The CDR3, as DNA: TGTGCCAGCAGCTCCGTGACAGGGGCCCAAGAGACCCAGTACTTC. Its protein product is CASSSVTGAQETQYF.

This clonotype was observed a handful of times. The rearrangement joins TRBV3-1 to TRBJ1-1, with D tentatively TRBD1 (6 bases). The CDR3 totals 14 residues. With 4 bases removed from V and 3 bases from J, the gap between germline ends came to 12 bases. The V gene's germline CDR1 is LGHDT and CDR2 YNNKEL (reference sequence). CDR3 nucleotides: TGTGCCAGCAGCCTCCTGTCAGGGGACACTGAAGCTTTCTTT. Its translation: CASSLLSGDTEAFF.

This clonotype was recorded a few times. DNA of the CDR3: TGTGCCAGCAGCCATGATCAGGACTTCACCTACAATGAGCAGTTCTTC. It encodes CASSHDQDFTYNEQFF. The chain couples TRBV4-2 to TRBJ2-1; TRBD2 might be the D (5 bases). V lost 3 bases to trimming and J lost 2 bases, with 14 bases between them. Germline V gene data show CDR1 as LGHNA and CDR2 as YNFKEQ. This CDR3 has 16 amino acids.

This clonotype turned up a few times. As DNA, the CDR3 is TGCGCCAGCAGCTTCACATACCACACGAGCAATGAGCAGTTCTTC. The encoded protein is CASSFTYHTSNEQFF. The J gene is TRBJ2-1, the V gene TRBV5-1; D remains unclear. Trimming removed 2 bases at V and 6 bases at J, with 15 bases between. Per the germline V gene, CDR1 is SGHRS and CDR2 is YFSETQ. The CDR3 covers 15 residues.

This rearrangement joins TRBV4-1 to TRBJ1-2; D gene ambiguous. The length of the CDR3 is 16 residues. Germline CDR1 MGHRA, CDR2 YSYEKL. Trimming stripped 0 bases from V and 10 bases from J, with 21 bases between. CDR3 protein: CASSQDFSSVPWNYTF. The CDR3 nucleotides read TGCGCCAGCAGCCAAGATTTTAGCTCAGTCCCCTGGAACTACACCTTC.

This sequence joins TRBV5-1 and TRBJ1-1; D unclear. Germline V CDR1 and CDR2: SGHRS, YFSETQ. The CDR3 runs to 15 residues. Trimming removed 0 bases at V and 0 bases at J, with 9 bases between. The CDR3 region has the DNA TGCGCCAGCAGCTTGGGGCCGGGAATGAACACTGAAGCTTTCTTT. This sequence encodes CASSLGPGMNTEAFF.

The V and J genes are TRBV10-2 and TRBJ2-3, with 7 bases fitting TRBD2. Trimming cost V 10 bases and J 0 bases; bases outside gene matches: 4. Looked up from germline, CDR1 is WSHSY and CDR2 is SAAADI. This CDR3 is 13 amino acids long. The CDR3 loop is CATGLGSTDTQYF. In nucleotides, the CDR3 is TGCGCCACCGGACTAGGGAGCACAGATACGCAGTATTTT.

This clonotype has just a few counts. The chain employs TRBV18 and TRBJ2-1; D remains unclear. V gave up 6 bases and J gave up 8 bases, with 8 bases separating them. The V gene's germline CDR1 is KGHSH and CDR2 LQKENI. The CDR3 has 11 residues. Here the CDR3 reads CASSHAHEQFF. CDR3 DNA: TGTGCCAGCTCCCACGCTCATGAGCAGTTCTTC.

This chain connects TRBV7-9 to TRBJ1-2; 9 bases agree with TRBD1. The CDR3 covers 15 residues. V gave up 0 bases and J gave up 7 bases; unmatched junction bases: 6. The germline gives CDR1 SEHNR, CDR2 FQNEAQ (reference sequence). The CDR3 is CASSLASGTGFGYTF. The CDR3, as DNA: TGTGCCAGCAGCTTAGCCTCGGGGACAGGGTTTGGCTACACCTTC. Filled out from reference TRBV7-9 and TRBJ1-2, the complete variable domain reads DTGVSQNPRHKITKRGQNVTFRCDPISEHNRLYWYRQTLGQGPEFLTYFQNEAQLEKSRLLSDRFSAERPKGSFSTLEIQRTEQGDSAMYLCASSLASGTGFGYTFGSGTRLTVV.

The chain employs TRBV20-1 and TRBJ2-7, with 11 bases matching TRBD2. Germline CDR1 is DFQATT and CDR2 is SNEGSKA (reference sequence). CDR3 length: 15 residues. V shed 0 bases, J shed 3 bases, and the junction held 4 bases outside the gene matches. The CDR3 loop is CSARDVAGGDYEQYF. The CDR3 coding sequence is TGCAGTGCTAGAGATGTAGCGGGAGGGGACTACGAGCAGTACTTC.